This TCR beta chain was recorded in a study of cytomegalovirus exposure and HLA in healthy donors. Study background: Under 85% of some 390 genotyped donors fell in the Caucasian-associated ancestry cluster. Whole-study results and caveats: Researchers reported in a later analysis that a missense DCLRE1C variant was tied to TCR beta V- and J-gene trimming. Researchers left out some V segments, among them TRBV6-2 and TRBV6-3, as indistinguishable.

Notes on this clone: Its antigen is still unknown.

This CDR3 has 16 amino acids. V gave up 5 bases and J gave up 5 bases; unmatched junction bases: 10. CDR1 SGHDN and CDR2 FVKESK come from the germline V gene. The PCR ran on 60 Vbeta and 13 Jbeta primers. TCRdb's table, derived via immunoSEQ multiplex PCR, lists solely in-frame clones and lacks some. The table records some 150,000 clones, roughly 85% of them present only once. The chain joins TRBV14 to TRBJ2-5; 11 positions agree with TRBD2. The origin of this receptor is a woman between 45 and 65 years old in good health and CMV-seronegative. Input material: PBMCs. The CDR3: CASSFRLAGTRETQYF. In DNA form, the CDR3 reads TGTGCCAGCAGCTTTAGACTAGCGGGGACCAGGGAGACCCAGTACTTC.